This record looks at one TCR beta chain sequence and its context. Its antigen is not known. This entry comes from a study of vaccination effects on CD4 cells after COVID-19. As for the study in general: Post-vaccine sample collection fell at a median of 72 days after the second dose.

Once cultured for roughly 10 days, the cells underwent separation to obtain CD4+ T cells. The cohort was immunized with two doses of either the BNT162b2 or mRNA-1273 vaccine. Study-level findings and limits: The study found that only 1 of 255 vaccine-induced clones from healthy vaccinees cross-reacted with common cold coronaviruses. Marked clonal contraction of both clone types appeared late after vaccination.

Germline V CDR1 and CDR2: LNHDA, SQIVND (reference sequence). Trimming removed 4 bases from V and 2 bases from J, with 17 bases in between. This CDR3 has 16 residues. Sequencing used immunoSEQ multiplex PCR; TCRdb keeps in-frame clones, though not all of them. The profile covers about 66,000 clones, with around 69% appearing a single time and under 2.5% taken by the ten largest. The J gene is TRBJ2-5, the V gene TRBV19, with D possibly TRBD1 on 5 matching bases. This TCR was recovered from a human donor who received a COVID-19 vaccine. The material was CD4+ T cells from PBMCs cultured without peptide, obtained after COVID-19 vaccination. CDR3: CASSRFLGQVQETQYF. Written as DNA, the CDR3 is TGTGCCAGTAGTAGGTTTTTAGGACAAGTACAAGAGACCCAGTACTTC.